This passage covers 20 T cell receptor beta chains from one sample sequenced in a study of blood T cell dynamics during melanoma immunotherapy. This sample's time point: week 3, after first cycle of checkpoint inhibitor. Libraries were prepared by immunoSEQ multiplex PCR; TCRdb keeps only in-frame clonotypes and omits some of them. Here the sample spans roughly 15,000 clones, roughly 89% being singletons. Sequencing used blood, obtained from a patient treated with checkpoint blockade. These receptors were obtained from a human donor with melanoma.

The chain combines TRBV7-9 with TRBJ2-3; unclear D gene. The CDR3 is 15 residues long. Germline V lookup: CDR1 SEHNR, CDR2 FQNEAQ (reference sequence). V lost 5 bases, J lost 7 bases, and 19 bases lay in between. The CDR3 DNA sequence: TGTGCCAGCAGCCTTCCCCCCCGAATTGGCCATACGCAGTATTTT. Translation gives CASSLPPRIGHTQYF. The complete variable domain, with remaining parts taken from reference TRBV7-9 and TRBJ2-3, reads DTGVSQNPRHKITKRGQNVTFRCDPISEHNRLYWYRQTLGQGPEFLTYFQNEAQLEKSRLLSDRFSAERPKGSFSTLEIQRTEQGDSAMYLCASSLPPRIGHTQYFGPGTRLTVL.

The rearrangement uses TRBV5-4 and TRBJ1-3; weak D call: TRBD1 (5 bases). The CDR3 is made up of 14 amino acids. Germline V gene sequence: CDR1 SGHNT, CDR2 YYREEE (reference sequence). V was clipped by 8 bases and J by 3 bases, with 15 bases between them. This CDR3 is CASPGNLNGNTIYF. The CDR3 nucleotides are TGTGCCAGTCCAGGGAACCTGAATGGAAACACCATATATTTT.

The CDR3 sequence: CASSPVGQGRNQPQHF. In DNA, the CDR3 is TGTGCCAGCAGCCCGGTCGGACAGGGGAGGAATCAGCCCCAGCATTTT. The gene calls are TRBV7-9 and TRBJ1-5; TRBD1 matches at 9 bases. CDR3 length: 16 amino acids. In germline, CDR1 is SEHNR, CDR2 FQNEAQ (reference sequence). Unmatched junction bases numbered 9, after V lost 5 bases and J lost 4 bases.

The rearrangement joins TRBV6-4 to TRBJ1-6; TRBD1 might be the D (5 bases). The CDR3 extends over 12 amino acids. Per the germline V gene, CDR1 is MRHNA and CDR2 is SNTAGT. Trimming stripped 2 bases from V and 15 bases from J, with 11 bases between. The CDR3 here is CASSDRGGVLHF. In nucleotides, the CDR3 is TGTGCCAGCAGTGACAGGGGTGGCGTCCTCCACTTT.

The genes are TRBV10-3 and TRBJ2-1, with a weak D call TRBD1 (6 bases). The germline gives CDR1 ENHRY, CDR2 SYGVKD. The CDR3 runs 15 residues. V was trimmed by 6 bases and J by 0 bases, leaving 12 bases between them. CDR3 residues: CAIRRQALSYNEQFF. The CDR3 DNA reads TGTGCCATCAGAAGACAGGCGCTCTCCTACAATGAGCAGTTCTTC.

The chain carries TRBV5-4 and TRBJ2-4; 12 nucleotides align to TRBD2. CDR3 length: 18 residues. Germline V CDR1 and CDR2: SGHNT, YYREEE (reference sequence). Trimming took 4 bases from V and 2 from J; bases not matched to a gene: 10. CDR3 sequence reads: CASSKTSGRLLTKNIQYF. The CDR3 nucleotides read TGTGCCAGCAGCAAGACTAGCGGGAGACTTCTCACCAAAAACATTCAGTACTTC.

V gene TRBV29-1 combines with J gene TRBJ1-2; D remains ambiguous. The CDR3 totals 11 residues. The V gene lost 2 bases and the J gene lost 5 bases, with 6 bases spanning the gap. Germline V gives CDR1 SQVTM, CDR2 ANQGSEA. CDR3 DNA sequence: TGCAGCGTTGAATATCTATATGGCTACACCTTC. Its protein is CSVEYLYGYTF.

The gene calls are TRBV6-6 and TRBJ2-5, with TRBD2 matching 8 bases. CDR3 length: 15 amino acids. In germline, CDR1 is MNHNY, CDR2 SVGAGI (reference sequence). V shed 5 bases, J shed 4 bases, and the junction held 9 bases outside the gene matches. The CDR3 DNA is TGTGCCAGCAGTCCGCCCGGGACTAGTGCAGAGACCCAGTACTTC. Translating gives CASSPPGTSAETQYF.

The J gene is TRBJ1-1, the V gene TRBV5-4; tentatively, D is TRBD1 (5 bases). The V gene lost 0 bases and the J gene lost 6 bases, with 9 bases spanning the gap. The CDR3 loop spans 13 amino acids. Germline CDR1 and CDR2: SGHNT and YYREEE (reference sequence). This CDR3 is CASSLAGGAEAFF. The DNA of the CDR3 is TGTGCCAGCAGCTTGGCCGGGGGGGCTGAAGCTTTCTTT. Full variable domain (rest looked up from reference TRBV5-4 and TRBJ1-1): ETGVTQSPTHLIKTRGQQVTLRCSSQSGHNTVSWYQQALGQGPQFIFQYYREEENGRGNFPPRFSGLQFPNYSSELNVNALELDDSALYLCASSLAGGAEAFFGQGTRLTVV.

The chain recombines TRBV7-2 with TRBJ2-7; 7 nucleotides line up with TRBD2. CDR3 length: 16 amino acids. Trimming took 7 bases from V and 0 from J; bases not matched to a gene: 12. Germline V CDR1 and CDR2: SGHTA, FQGNSA. CDR3 nucleotide sequence: TGTGCCAGCAAATTAGATGCGGGAGTACGCTCCTACGAGCAGTACTTC. It codes for CASKLDAGVRSYEQYF. The full variable domain, rest sourced from reference TRBV7-2 and TRBJ2-7, is GAGVSQSPSNKVTEKGKDVELRCDPISGHTALYWYRQSLGQGLEFLIYFQGNSAPDKSGLPSDRFSAERTGGSVSTLTIQRTQQEDSAVYLCASKLDAGVRSYEQYFGPGTRLTVT.

This clone came up once. This chain connects TRBV27 to TRBJ1-4; 12 nucleotides match TRBD1. CDR1 MNHEY and CDR2 SMNVEV come from the germline V gene (reference sequence). The CDR3 sequence is 17 residues long. The J segment lost 8 bases and the V segment lost 7 bases, leaving 14 bases of the junction unmatched. The CDR3, as DNA: TGTGCCAGCAAGAGGGACAGGGGGCTTTTTGGGGAGGAAAAACTGTTTTTT. This encodes CASKRDRGLFGEEKLFF.

The chain couples TRBV19 to TRBJ2-3; possible D gene TRBD1, 6 bases. CDR1 LNHDA and CDR2 SQIVND come from the germline V gene (reference sequence). This CDR3 region has 14 residues. V lost 8 bases to trimming and J lost 1 base, with 13 bases between them. DNA of the CDR3: TGTGCCAGTGGCTGGGGGCATGGCACAGATACGCAGTATTTT. It yields the protein CASGWGHGTDTQYF.

The chain is built from TRBV7-2 and TRBJ2-3, with D tentatively TRBD2 (7 bases). The CDR3 loop spans 17 amino acids. V lost 2 bases, J lost 3 bases, and 18 bases lay in between. Germline V lookup: CDR1 SGHTA, CDR2 FQGNSA. The CDR3 is CASSLSEVGRGTDTQYF. The CDR3 coding sequence is TGTGCCAGCAGCTTATCCGAAGTGGGGAGGGGGACAGATACGCAGTATTTT. The variable domain in full, with the rest retrieved from reference TRBV7-2 and TRBJ2-3, is GAGVSQSPSNKVTEKGKDVELRCDPISGHTALYWYRQSLGQGLEFLIYFQGNSAPDKSGLPSDRFSAERTGGSVSTLTIQRTQQEDSAVYLCASSLSEVGRGTDTQYFGPGTRLTVL.

This chain connects TRBV15 to TRBJ1-6; TRBD1 agrees at 7 bases. Germline loops: CDR1 LNHNV, CDR2 YYDKDF (reference sequence). CDR3 length: 12 residues. The trim removed 11 bases at V and 7 bases at J, leaving 5 bases unmatched. The CDR3 sequence is CASQQGNSPLHF. DNA of the CDR3: TGTGCCTCACAACAGGGGAATTCACCCCTCCACTTT.

The genes are TRBV7-2 and TRBJ2-7, with TRBD1 as a possible D gene (5 bases). This CDR3 is built from 15 residues. V dropped 7 bases and J dropped 3 bases, with 19 bases sitting between them. Germline CDR1 reads SGHTA; CDR2 reads FQGNSA. Here the CDR3 reads CASTLSRATFYEQYF. The DNA of the CDR3 is TGTGCCAGCACCCTCTCCAGGGCTACCTTCTACGAGCAGTACTTC.

Only a few counts were recorded for this clone. The chain employs TRBV27 and TRBJ1-2; no clear D. The CDR3 is 13 amino acids. Germline CDR1 and CDR2: MNHEY and SMNVEV (reference sequence). Between the trimmed V and J ends, which lost 1 base and 7 bases, there was a span of 10 bases. This CDR3 reads CASSLWGGAGYTF. CDR3 in DNA: TGTGCCAGCAGTTTATGGGGTGGCGCTGGCTACACCTTC.

J is TRBJ2-1 and V is TRBV9, with D uncertain. The CDR3 extends over 14 amino acids. V lost 0 bases and J 7 bases, leaving 11 bases between the germline ends. The germline CDR1 and CDR2 sequences are SGDLS and YYNGEE. The chain's CDR3 is CASSVGLVGNEQFF. Written as DNA, the CDR3 is TGTGCCAGCAGCGTAGGACTGGTCGGGAATGAGCAGTTCTTC.

This chain uses TRBV11-2 with TRBJ2-1; TRBD2 aligns across 12 bases. Looked up from germline, CDR1 is SGHAT and CDR2 is FQNNGV. CDR3 size: 18 residues. The V and J ends lost 3 bases and 7 bases, in that order; junction bases with no gene match: 13. The CDR3 nucleotides are TGTGCCAGCAGCTTCCGACTAGCGGGAGAAAGTTTTTTGAATGAGCAGTTCTTC. This gives the protein CASSFRLAGESFLNEQFF.

The genes are TRBV27 and TRBJ2-1; 10 bases agree with TRBD2. The CDR3 is made up of 15 amino acids. Losses at the gene ends were 7 bases for V and 7 bases for J; bases not matched to a gene: 10. Germline V gene sequence: CDR1 MNHEY, CDR2 SMNVEV (reference sequence). CDR3 nucleotides: TGTGCCAGCAAAGACCCTAGCGGGAGTAGGAATGAGCAGTTCTTC. This sequence encodes CASKDPSGSRNEQFF.

This chain joins TRBV14 and TRBJ1-4; D unresolved. Trimming stripped 4 bases from V and 1 base from J, with 22 bases between. The germline gives CDR1 SGHDN, CDR2 FVKESK. This CDR3 has 19 residues. The CDR3 loop reads CASSPELDPAAQTNEKLFF. The CDR3 DNA follows: TGTGCCAGCAGCCCCGAGCTAGATCCTGCTGCACAAACTAATGAAAAACTGTTTTTT.